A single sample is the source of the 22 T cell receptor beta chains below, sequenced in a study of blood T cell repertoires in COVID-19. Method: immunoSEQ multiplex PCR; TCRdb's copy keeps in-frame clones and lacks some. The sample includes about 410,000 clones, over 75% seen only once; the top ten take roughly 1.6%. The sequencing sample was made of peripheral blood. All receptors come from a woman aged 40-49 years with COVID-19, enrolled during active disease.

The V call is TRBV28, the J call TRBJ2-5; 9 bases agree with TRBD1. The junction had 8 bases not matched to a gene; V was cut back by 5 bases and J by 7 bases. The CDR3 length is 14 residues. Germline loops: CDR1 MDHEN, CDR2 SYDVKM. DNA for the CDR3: TGTGCCAGCAGTCCCGACAGGGGGATAGGGACCCAGTACTTC. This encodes CASSPDRGIGTQYF.

The chain's CDR3 is CASSPLPGTEAFF. The CDR3, as DNA: TGTGCCAGCTCACCACTCCCGGGCACTGAAGCTTTCTTT. This rearrangement joins TRBV18 to TRBJ1-1; D is undetermined. This CDR3 has 13 amino acids. The V gene's germline CDR1 is KGHSH and CDR2 LQKENI. V was pared by 1 base and J by 4 bases, with 7 bases between.

This chain's CDR3 is CASSLSRGGGVYEANYGYTF. The CDR3 DNA sequence: TGTGCCAGCAGCTTGTCGAGGGGGGGTGGAGTCTATGAAGCTAACTATGGCTACACCTTC. The chain links TRBV5-8 to TRBJ1-2, with D perhaps TRBD1 (6 bases). Germline-derived CDR1 and CDR2 are SGHTS and YDEGEE. There are 20 residues in the CDR3. Trimming stripped 1 base from V and 0 bases from J, with 25 bases between.

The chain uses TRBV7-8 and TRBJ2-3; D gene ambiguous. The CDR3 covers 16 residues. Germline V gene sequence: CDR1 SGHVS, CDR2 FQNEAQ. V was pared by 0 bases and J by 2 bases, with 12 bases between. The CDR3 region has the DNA TGTGCCAGCAGCTTAGCGCGGATCCAATCCACAGATACGCAGTATTTT. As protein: CASSLARIQSTDTQYF.

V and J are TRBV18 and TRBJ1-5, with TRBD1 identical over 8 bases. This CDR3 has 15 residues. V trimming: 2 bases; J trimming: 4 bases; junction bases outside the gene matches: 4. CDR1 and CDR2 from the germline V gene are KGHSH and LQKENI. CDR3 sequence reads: CASSPGQGRNQPQHF. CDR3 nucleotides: TGTGCCAGCTCACCAGGACAGGGCCGAAATCAGCCCCAGCATTTT.

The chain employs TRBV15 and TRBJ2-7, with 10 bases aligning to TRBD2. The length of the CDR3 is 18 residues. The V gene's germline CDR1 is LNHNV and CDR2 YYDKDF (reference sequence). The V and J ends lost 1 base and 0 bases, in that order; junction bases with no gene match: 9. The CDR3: CATSRGGASGGLSYEQYF. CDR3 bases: TGTGCCACCAGCAGAGGCGGGGCTAGCGGGGGCCTCTCCTACGAGCAGTACTTC.

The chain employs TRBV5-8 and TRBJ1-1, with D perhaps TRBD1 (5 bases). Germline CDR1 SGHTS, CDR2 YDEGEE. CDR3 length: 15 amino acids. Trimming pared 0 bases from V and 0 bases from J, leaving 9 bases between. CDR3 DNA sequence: TGTGCCAGCAGCTTGGCCAGGGCTATGAACACTGAAGCTTTCTTT. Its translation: CASSLARAMNTEAFF.

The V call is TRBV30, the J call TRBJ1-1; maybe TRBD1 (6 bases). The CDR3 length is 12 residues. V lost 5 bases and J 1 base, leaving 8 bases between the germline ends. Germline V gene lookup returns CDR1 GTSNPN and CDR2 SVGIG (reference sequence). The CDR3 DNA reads TGTGCCTGGGGGACACAGAACACTGAAGCTTTCTTT. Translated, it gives CAWGTQNTEAFF.

The CDR3: CASSVTGLAGFWAYNEQFF. CDR3 in DNA: TGTGCCAGCAGCGTCACGGGACTAGCGGGGTTTTGGGCCTACAATGAGCAGTTCTTC. This chain uses TRBV11-2 with TRBJ2-1; 13 nucleotides match TRBD2. The J segment lost 2 bases and the V segment lost 5 bases, leaving 12 bases of the junction unmatched. CDR3 size: 19 residues. From germline, CDR1 is SGHAT and CDR2 FQNNGV.

The CDR3 loop reads CASSLTTAGFNEQFF. CDR3 nucleotides: TGCGCCAGCAGCTTGACCACAGCAGGTTTTAATGAGCAGTTCTTC. The chain is built from TRBV5-1 and TRBJ2-1; D is uncertain. This CDR3 region has 15 residues. Germline V gene data show CDR1 as SGHRS and CDR2 as YFSETQ. Trimming removed 1 base from V and 7 bases from J, with 15 bases in between.

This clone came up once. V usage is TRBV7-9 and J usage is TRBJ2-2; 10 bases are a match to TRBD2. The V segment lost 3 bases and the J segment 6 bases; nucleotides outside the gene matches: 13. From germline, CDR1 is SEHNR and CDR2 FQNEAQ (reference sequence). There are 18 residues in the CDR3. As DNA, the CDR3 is TGTGCCAGCAGCTTTCCTCGACTAGCGGGTAATAGGGCCGGGGAGCTGTTTTTT. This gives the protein CASSFPRLAGNRAGELFF.

The CDR3 region is CASSPIGGSYNSPLHF. In DNA form, the CDR3 reads TGTGCCAGCAGCCCGATCGGGGGGTCCTATAATTCACCCCTCCACTTT. The chain has TRBV28 and TRBJ1-6, with D maybe TRBD1 (5 bases). Trimming cost V 6 bases and J 1 base, with 13 bases left between them. The CDR3 covers 16 residues. Germline V gene data show CDR1 as MDHEN and CDR2 as SYDVKM.

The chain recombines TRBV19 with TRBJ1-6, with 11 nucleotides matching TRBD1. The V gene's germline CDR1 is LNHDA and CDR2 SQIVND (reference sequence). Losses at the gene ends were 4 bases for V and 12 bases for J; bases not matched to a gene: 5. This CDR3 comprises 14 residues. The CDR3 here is CASSTGTGGGPLHF. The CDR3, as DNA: TGTGCCAGTAGTACCGGGACAGGGGGGGGACCCCTCCACTTT.

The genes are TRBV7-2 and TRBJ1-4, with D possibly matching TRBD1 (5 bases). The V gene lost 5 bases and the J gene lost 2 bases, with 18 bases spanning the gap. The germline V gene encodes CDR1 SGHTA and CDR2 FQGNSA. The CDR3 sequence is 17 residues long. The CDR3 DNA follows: TGTGCCAGCAGCCAGGCGGGGGTCATCGTGACTAATGAAAAACTGTTTTTT. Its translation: CASSQAGVIVTNEKLFF.

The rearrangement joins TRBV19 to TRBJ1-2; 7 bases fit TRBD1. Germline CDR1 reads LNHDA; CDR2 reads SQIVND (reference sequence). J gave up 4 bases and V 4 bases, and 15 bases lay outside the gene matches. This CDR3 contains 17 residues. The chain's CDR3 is CASSRSGTEKHFYGYTF. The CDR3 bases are TGTGCCAGTAGTAGATCCGGGACAGAAAAACATTTCTATGGCTACACCTTC.

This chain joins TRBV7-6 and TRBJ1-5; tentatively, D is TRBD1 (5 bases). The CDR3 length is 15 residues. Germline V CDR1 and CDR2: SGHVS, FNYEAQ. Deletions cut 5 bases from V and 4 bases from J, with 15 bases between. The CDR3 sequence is CASSRSPGINQPQHF. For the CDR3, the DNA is TGTGCCAGCAGCCGTTCTCCAGGGATAAATCAGCCCCAGCATTTT.

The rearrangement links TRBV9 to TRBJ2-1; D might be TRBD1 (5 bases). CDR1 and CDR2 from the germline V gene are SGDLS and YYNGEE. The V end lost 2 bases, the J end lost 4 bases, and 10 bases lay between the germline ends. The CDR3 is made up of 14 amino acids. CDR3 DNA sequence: TGTGCCAGCAGCGTGTCGACAGCGTACAATGAGCAGTTCTTC. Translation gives CASSVSTAYNEQFF.

The CDR3 sequence: CATSPRLMGGQTNYGYTF. The CDR3 DNA follows: TGTGCCACCAGCCCGCGCCTTATGGGAGGGCAGACTAACTATGGCTACACCTTC. The chain carries TRBV15 and TRBJ1-2; D is ambiguous. The CDR3 covers 18 residues. CDR1 and CDR2 (germline): LNHNV, YYDKDF (reference sequence). The germline V and J ends were trimmed by 5 bases and 0 bases, with 22 bases remaining between them.

CDR3 sequence: CASSQDTGTDTQYF. The CDR3, as DNA: TGTGCCAGCAGCCAAGACACGGGCACAGATACGCAGTATTTT. The rearrangement links TRBV3-1 (or the pseudogene TRBV3-2) to TRBJ2-3, with D unclear. The ends were cut back, 0 bases at V and 1 base at J, with 5 bases in the middle. The CDR3 length is 14 residues. In germline, CDR1 is LGHDT, CDR2 YNNKEL (reference sequence).

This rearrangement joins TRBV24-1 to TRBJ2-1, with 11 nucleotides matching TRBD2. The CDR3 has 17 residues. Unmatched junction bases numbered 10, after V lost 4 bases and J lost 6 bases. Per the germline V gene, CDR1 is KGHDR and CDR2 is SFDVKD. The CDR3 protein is CATSDETSGTSVNEQFF. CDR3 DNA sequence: TGTGCCACCAGTGACGAGACTAGCGGGACATCTGTCAATGAGCAGTTCTTC.

The chain's CDR3 is CASSRRMTGGEETQYF. CDR3 in DNA: TGTGCCAGCTCACGGAGAATGACAGGGGGAGAAGAGACCCAGTACTTC. The chain links TRBV18 to TRBJ2-5, with 9 bases that match TRBD1. Trimming cost V 4 bases and J 3 bases; bases outside gene matches: 9. The germline V gene encodes CDR1 KGHSH and CDR2 LQKENI. The CDR3 has 16 amino acids. The whole variable domain, filled in from reference TRBV18 and TRBJ2-5, reads NAGVMQNPRHLVRRRGQEARLRCSPMKGHSHVYWYRQLPEEGLKFMVYLQKENIIDESGMPKERFSAEFPKEGPSILRIQQVVRGDSAAYFCASSRRMTGGEETQYFGPGTRLLVL.

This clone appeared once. Here the CDR3 reads CASRVRQGSANTGELFF. The CDR3 DNA reads as TGTGCCAGCAGGGTAAGACAGGGATCCGCGAACACCGGGGAGCTGTTTTTT. V and J are TRBV21-1 and TRBJ2-2; TRBD1 is the table's D call and was not checked against the DNA. TRBV21-1 is a listed pseudogene. The CDR3 runs 17 residues.